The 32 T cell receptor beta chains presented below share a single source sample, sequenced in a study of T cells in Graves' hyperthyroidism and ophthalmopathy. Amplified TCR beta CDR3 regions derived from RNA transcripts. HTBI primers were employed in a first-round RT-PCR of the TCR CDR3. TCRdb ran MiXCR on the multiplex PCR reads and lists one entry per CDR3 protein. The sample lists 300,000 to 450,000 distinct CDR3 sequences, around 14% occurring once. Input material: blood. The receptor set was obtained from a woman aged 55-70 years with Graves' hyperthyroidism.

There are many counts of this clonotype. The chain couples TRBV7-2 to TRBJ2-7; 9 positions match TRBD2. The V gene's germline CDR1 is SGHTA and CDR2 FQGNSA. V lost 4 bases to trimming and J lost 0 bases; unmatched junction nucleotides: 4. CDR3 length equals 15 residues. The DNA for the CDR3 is TGTGCCAGCAGCTCTAGCGGGGCCAGCTCCTACGAGCAGTACTTC. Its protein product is CASSSSGASSYEQYF.

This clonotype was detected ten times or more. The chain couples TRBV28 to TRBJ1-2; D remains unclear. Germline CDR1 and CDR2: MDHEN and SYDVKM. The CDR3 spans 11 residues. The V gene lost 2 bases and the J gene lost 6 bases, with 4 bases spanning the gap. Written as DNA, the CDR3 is TGTGCCAGCAGTTTAGTGGATGGCTACACCTTC. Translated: CASSLVDGYTF.

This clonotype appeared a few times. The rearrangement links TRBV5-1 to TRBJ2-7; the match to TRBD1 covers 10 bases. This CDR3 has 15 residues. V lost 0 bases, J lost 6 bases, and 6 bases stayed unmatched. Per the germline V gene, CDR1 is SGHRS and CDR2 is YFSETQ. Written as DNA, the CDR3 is TGCGCCAGCAGCTTGGCCGGGACAGGGGCGGTCGAGCAGTACTTC. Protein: CASSLAGTGAVEQYF.

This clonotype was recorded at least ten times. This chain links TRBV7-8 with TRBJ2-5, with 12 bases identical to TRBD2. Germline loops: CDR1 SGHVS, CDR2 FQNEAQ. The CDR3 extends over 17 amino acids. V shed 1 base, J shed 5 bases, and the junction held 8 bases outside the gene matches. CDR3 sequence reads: CASSLVTRGTSGETQYF. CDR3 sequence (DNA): TGTGCCAGCAGCTTAGTTACTAGGGGGACTAGCGGGGAGACCCAGTACTTC.

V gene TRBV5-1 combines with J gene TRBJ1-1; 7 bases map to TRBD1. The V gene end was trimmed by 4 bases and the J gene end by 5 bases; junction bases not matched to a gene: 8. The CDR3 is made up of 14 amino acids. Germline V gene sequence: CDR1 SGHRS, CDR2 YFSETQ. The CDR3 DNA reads TGCGCCAGCAGCCCTGGGACAGTTTGGACTGAAGCTTTCTTT. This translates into CASSPGTVWTEAFF.

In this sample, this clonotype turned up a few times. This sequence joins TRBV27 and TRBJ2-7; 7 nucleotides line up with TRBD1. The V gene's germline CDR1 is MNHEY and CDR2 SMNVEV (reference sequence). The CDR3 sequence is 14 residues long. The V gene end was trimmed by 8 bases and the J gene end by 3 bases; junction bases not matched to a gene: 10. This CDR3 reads CASQDRVGDYEQYF. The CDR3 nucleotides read TGTGCCAGCCAAGACAGGGTCGGGGACTACGAGCAGTACTTC.

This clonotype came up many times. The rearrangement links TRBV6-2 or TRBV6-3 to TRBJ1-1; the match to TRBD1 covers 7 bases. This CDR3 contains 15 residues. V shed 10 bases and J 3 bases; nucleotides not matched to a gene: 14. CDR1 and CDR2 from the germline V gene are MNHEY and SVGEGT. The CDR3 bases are TGTGCCACCCTGAACCCGACAGGGTTGTACACTGAAGCTTTCTTT. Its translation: CATLNPTGLYTEAFF.

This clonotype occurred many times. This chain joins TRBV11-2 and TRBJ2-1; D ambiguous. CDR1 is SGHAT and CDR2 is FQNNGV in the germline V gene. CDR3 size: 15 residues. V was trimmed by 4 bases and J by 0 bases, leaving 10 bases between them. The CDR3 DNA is TGTGCCAGCAGCTCCGATATGAGCTCCTACAATGAGCAGTTCTTC. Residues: CASSSDMSSYNEQFF.

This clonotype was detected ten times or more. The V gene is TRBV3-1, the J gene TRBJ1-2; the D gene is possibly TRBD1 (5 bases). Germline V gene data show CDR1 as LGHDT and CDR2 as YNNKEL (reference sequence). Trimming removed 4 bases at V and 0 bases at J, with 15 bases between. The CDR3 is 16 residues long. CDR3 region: CASSRQPGRSNYGYTF. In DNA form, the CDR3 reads TGTGCCAGCAGCCGGCAACCGGGACGTTCTAACTATGGCTACACCTTC.

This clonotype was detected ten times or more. In DNA form, the CDR3 reads TGTGCCAGCAACACCGAAGGAGGGGTTGGCGGCTACACCTTC. Its translation is CASNTEGGVGGYTF. The chain has TRBV3-1 and TRBJ1-2; D possibly corresponds to TRBD1 (5 bases). The CDR3 is made up of 14 amino acids. V was trimmed by 7 bases and J by 8 bases, leaving 20 bases between them. Germline V gene data show CDR1 as LGHDT and CDR2 as YNNKEL (reference sequence).

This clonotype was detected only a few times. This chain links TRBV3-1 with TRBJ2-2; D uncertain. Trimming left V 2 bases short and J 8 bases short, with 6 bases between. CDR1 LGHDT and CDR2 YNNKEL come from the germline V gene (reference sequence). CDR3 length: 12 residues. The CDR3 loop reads CASSQYKGELFF. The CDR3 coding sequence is TGTGCCAGCAGCCAATATAAGGGGGAGCTGTTTTTT.

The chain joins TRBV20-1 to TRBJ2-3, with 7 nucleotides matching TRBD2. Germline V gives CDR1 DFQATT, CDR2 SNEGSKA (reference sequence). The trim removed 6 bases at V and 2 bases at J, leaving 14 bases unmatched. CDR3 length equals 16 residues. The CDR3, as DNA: TGCAGTGCCCCGCCTCGGGCGGGGGAATCCACAGATACGCAGTATTTT. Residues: CSAPPRAGESTDTQYF.

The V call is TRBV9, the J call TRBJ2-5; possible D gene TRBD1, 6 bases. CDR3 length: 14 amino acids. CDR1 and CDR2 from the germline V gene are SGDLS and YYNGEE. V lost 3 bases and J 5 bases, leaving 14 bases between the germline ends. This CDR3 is CASSDYRAGETQYF. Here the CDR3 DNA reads TGTGCCAGCAGCGACTACAGGGCCGGGGAGACCCAGTACTTC. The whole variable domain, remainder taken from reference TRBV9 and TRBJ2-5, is DSGVTQTPKHLITATGQRVTLRCSPRSGDLSVYWYQQSLDQGLQFLIQYYNGEERAKGNILERFSAQQFPDLHSELNLSSLELGDSALYFCASSDYRAGETQYFGPGTRLLVL.

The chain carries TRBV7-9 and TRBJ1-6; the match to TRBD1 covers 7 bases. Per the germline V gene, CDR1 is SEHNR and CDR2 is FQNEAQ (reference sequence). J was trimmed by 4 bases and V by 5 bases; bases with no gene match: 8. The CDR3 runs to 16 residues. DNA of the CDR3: TGTGCCAGCAGCCCCCCGTGGGACAGTTATAATTCACCCCTCCACTTT. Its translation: CASSPPWDSYNSPLHF.

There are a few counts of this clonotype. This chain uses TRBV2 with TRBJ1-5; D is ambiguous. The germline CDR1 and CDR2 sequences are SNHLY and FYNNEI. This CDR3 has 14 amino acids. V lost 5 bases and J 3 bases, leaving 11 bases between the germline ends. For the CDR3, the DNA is TGTGCCAGCAGTTGGAGGCGATACAATCAGCCCCAGCATTTT. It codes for CASSWRRYNQPQHF. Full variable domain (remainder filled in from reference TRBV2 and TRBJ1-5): EPEVTQTPSHQVTQMGQEVILRCVPISNHLYFYWYRQILGQKVEFLVSFYNNEISEKSEIFDDQFSVERPDGSNFTLKIRSTKLEDSAMYFCASSWRRYNQPQHFGDGTRLSIL.

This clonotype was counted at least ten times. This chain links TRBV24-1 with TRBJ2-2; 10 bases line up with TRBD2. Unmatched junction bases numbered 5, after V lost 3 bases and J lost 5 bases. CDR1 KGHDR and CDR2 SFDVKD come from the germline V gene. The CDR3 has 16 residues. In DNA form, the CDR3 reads TGTGCCACCAGTGATCCTAGCGGGAGCGGGACCGGGGAGCTGTTTTTT. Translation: CATSDPSGSGTGELFF.

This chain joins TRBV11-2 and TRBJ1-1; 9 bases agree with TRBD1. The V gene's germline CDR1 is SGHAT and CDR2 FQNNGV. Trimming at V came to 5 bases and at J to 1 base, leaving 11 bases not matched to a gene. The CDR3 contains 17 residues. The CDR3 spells CASSPGTGKVQNTEAFF. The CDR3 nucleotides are TGTGCCAGCAGCCCCGGGACAGGGAAGGTTCAGAACACTGAAGCTTTCTTT.

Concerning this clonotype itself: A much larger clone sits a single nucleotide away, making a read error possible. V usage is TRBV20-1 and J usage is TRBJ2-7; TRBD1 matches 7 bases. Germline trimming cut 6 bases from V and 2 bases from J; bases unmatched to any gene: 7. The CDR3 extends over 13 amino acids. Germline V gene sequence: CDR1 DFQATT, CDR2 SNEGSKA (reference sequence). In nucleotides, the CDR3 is TGCAGTGCGGGGACAGTGAAACCCTACGAGCAGTACTTC. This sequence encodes CSAGTVKPYEQYF.

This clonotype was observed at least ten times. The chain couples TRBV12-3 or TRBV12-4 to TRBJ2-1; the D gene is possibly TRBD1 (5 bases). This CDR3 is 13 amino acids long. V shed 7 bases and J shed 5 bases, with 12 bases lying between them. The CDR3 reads CASTLDRNNEQFF. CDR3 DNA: TGTGCCAGCACCCTAGACAGAAACAATGAGCAGTTCTTC.

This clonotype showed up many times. CDR3 sequence reads: CATSSSVFQETQYF. The DNA for the CDR3 is TGTGCCACCAGCAGTAGCGTTTTCCAAGAGACCCAGTACTTC. J is TRBJ2-5 and V is TRBV15; a weak D match, TRBD2 (5 bases). From germline, CDR1 is LNHNV and CDR2 YYDKDF (reference sequence). V was cut by 3 bases and J by 1 base, with 9 bases left in between. This CDR3 contains 14 residues.

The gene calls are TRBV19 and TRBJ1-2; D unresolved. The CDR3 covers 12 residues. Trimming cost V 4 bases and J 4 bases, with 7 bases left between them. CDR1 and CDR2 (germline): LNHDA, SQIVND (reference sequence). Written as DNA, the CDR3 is TGTGCCAGTAGTAACTACGGCTATGGCTACACCTTC. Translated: CASSNYGYGYTF. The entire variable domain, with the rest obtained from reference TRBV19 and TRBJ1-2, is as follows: DGGITQSPKYLFRKEGQNVTLSCEQNLNHDAMYWYRQDPGQGLRLIYYSQIVNDFQKGDIAEGYSVSREKKESFPLTVTSAQKNPTAFYLCASSNYGYGYTFGSGTRLTVV.

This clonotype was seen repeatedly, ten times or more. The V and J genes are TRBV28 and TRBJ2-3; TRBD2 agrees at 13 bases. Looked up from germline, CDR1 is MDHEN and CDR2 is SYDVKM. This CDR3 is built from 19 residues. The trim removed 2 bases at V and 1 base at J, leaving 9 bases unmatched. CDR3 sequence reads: CASSLHPPGLAGGTDTQYF. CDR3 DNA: TGTGCCAGCAGTTTACACCCGCCTGGACTAGCGGGAGGCACAGATACGCAGTATTTT.

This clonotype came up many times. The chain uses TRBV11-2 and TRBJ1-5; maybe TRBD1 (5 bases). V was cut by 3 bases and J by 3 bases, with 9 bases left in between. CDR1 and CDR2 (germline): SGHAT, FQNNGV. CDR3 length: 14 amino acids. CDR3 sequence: CASSLWGFNQPQHF. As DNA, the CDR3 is TGTGCCAGCAGCTTGTGGGGGTTCAATCAGCCCCAGCATTTT.

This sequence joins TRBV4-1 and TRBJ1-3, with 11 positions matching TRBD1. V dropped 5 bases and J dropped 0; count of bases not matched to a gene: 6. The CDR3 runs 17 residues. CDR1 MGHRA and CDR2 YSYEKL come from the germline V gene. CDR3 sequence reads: CASSGRDRGSSGNTIYF. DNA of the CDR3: TGCGCCAGCAGCGGCCGGGACAGGGGGAGCTCTGGAAACACCATATATTTT.

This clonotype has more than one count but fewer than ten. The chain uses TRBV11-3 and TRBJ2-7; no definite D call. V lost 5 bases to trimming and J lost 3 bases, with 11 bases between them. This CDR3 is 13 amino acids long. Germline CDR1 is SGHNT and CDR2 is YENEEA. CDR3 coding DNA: TGTGCCAGCAGCGTGGGCCAGGACTACGAGCAGTACTTC. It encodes CASSVGQDYEQYF.

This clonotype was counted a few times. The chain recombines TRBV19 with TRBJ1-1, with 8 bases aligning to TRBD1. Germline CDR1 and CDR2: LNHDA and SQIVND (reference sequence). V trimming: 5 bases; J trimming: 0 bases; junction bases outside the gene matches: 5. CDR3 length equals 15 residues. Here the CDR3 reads CASSSWTGMNTEAFF. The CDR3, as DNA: TGTGCCAGTAGTTCCTGGACAGGGATGAACACTGAAGCTTTCTTT.

CDR3 nucleotide sequence: TGTGCCAGTAGTGAGGACAGATACACTGAAGCTTTCTTT. This gives the protein CASSEDRYTEAFF. J is TRBJ1-1 and V is TRBV19, with a tentative D call TRBD1 (6 bases). The germline V gene has CDR1 LNHDA and CDR2 SQIVND (reference sequence). The CDR3 consists of 13 residues. V lost 5 bases to trimming and J lost 3 bases, with 10 bases between them.

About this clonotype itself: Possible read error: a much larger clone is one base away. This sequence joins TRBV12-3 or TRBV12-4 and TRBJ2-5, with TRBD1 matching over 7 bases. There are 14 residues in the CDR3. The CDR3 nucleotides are TGTGCCAGCCGTTTGGGACAGTACCAAGAGACCCAGTACTTC. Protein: CASRLGQYQETQYF.

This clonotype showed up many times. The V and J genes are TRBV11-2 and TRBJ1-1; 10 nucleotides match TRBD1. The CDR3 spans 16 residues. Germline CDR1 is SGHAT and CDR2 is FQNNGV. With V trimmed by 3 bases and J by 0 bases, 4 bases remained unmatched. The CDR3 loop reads CASSLQTGGLNTEAFF. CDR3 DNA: TGTGCCAGCAGCTTGCAGACAGGGGGCTTGAACACTGAAGCTTTCTTT.

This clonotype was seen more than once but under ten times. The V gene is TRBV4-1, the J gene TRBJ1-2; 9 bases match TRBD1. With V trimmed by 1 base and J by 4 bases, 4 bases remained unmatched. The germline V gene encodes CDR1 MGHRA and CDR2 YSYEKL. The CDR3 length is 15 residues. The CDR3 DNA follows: TGCGCCAGCAGCCAAGGGACAGGGGCCGTCTATGGCTACACCTTC. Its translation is CASSQGTGAVYGYTF.

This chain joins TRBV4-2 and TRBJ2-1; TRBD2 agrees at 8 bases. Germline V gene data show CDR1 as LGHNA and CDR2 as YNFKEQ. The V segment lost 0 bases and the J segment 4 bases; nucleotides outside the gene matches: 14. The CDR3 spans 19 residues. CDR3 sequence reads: CASSQDRDVSGRGYNEQFF. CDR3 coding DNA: TGTGCCAGCAGCCAAGATAGGGATGTGAGCGGGAGAGGTTACAATGAGCAGTTCTTC.

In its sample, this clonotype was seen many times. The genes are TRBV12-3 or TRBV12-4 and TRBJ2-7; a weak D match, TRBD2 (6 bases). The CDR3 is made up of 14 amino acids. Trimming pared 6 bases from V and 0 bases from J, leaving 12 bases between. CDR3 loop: CASRGSGLSYEQYF. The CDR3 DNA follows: TGTGCCAGCAGGGGCTCGGGACTCTCCTACGAGCAGTACTTC.